This entry features one TCR beta chain sequence. What it binds is unknown. The data originate from a study of T cell responses to AZD1222 COVID-19 vaccine. Study-level points and caveats: Females made up more of the donors, who were largely white British, and clonal diversity may have come out too low. At baseline, just six or seven AZD1222 recipients tested seropositive. Spike-specific TCR breadth and depth both grew after two AZD1222 doses. Across the whole spike, CD4 TCRs peaked at regions 160-218 and 743-854.

CDR1 is KGHSH and CDR2 is LQKENI in the germline V gene. The J segment lost 2 bases and the V segment lost 3 bases, leaving 8 bases of the junction unmatched. The CDR3 runs to 17 residues. The data were produced by immunoSEQ multiplex PCR, yet TCRdb's version contains in-frame clones alone and is incomplete. The sample records roughly 170,000 clones, 93% being singletons. The sample consisted of peripheral blood, taken on day 0 of AZD1222 vaccination. The source of this sequence is an adult in good health. This chain connects TRBV18 to TRBJ1-3; 9 nucleotides match TRBD1. The CDR3 sequence: CASSPSGQGFTGNTIYF. The CDR3 nucleotides read TGTGCCAGCTCACCCTCCGGACAGGGGTTCACTGGAAACACCATATATTTT. The variable domain in full, completed from reference TRBV18 and TRBJ1-3, reads NAGVMQNPRHLVRRRGQEARLRCSPMKGHSHVYWYRQLPEEGLKFMVYLQKENIIDESGMPKERFSAEFPKEGPSILRIQQVVRGDSAAYFCASSPSGQGFTGNTIYFGEGSWLTVV.